Following are 22 T cell receptor beta chains from one sample sequenced in a study of naive and memory T cell subsets. The library had UMIs added by 3' ligation of an oligonucleotide to TCR cDNA. Ligated cDNA underwent four rounds of PCR with nested alpha and beta constant region primers and SP2. TCRdb reanalysed the 5' RACE reads using MiXCR and keeps one entry per CDR3 protein. The table shows 45,000 to 55,000 distinct CDR3 sequences, with around 4.7% occurring only once. These receptors were obtained from a female donor in good health.

This clonotype was detected a few times. This chain uses TRBV7-3 with TRBJ2-1; D perhaps matches TRBD1 (6 bases). This CDR3 spans 13 amino acids. From germline, CDR1 is SGHTA and CDR2 FQGTGA. Trimming left V 5 bases short and J 9 bases short, with 14 bases between. The CDR3 DNA is TGTGCCAGCAGCGAGACAGGAGAGGGTGAGCAGTTCTTC. This sequence encodes CASSETGEGEQFF.

In regard to this clonotype: A much larger clone sits a single nucleotide away, making a read error possible. V is TRBV6-5 and J is TRBJ1-1, with D maybe TRBD1 (5 bases). The germline V gene encodes CDR1 MNHEY and CDR2 SVGAGI. The CDR3 spans 13 residues. V was trimmed by 1 base and J by 5 bases, leaving 8 bases between them. CDR3 in amino acids: CASSYWDGTEAFF. CDR3 bases: TGTGCCAGCAGTTACTGGGACGGGACTGAAGCTTTCTTT.

The chain recombines TRBV19 with TRBJ2-1, with TRBD2 matching 9 bases. Germline assignment: CDR1 LNHDA and CDR2 SQIVND (reference sequence). V lost 6 bases, J lost 0 bases, and 3 bases stayed unmatched. The CDR3 covers 15 residues. The CDR3 DNA is TGTGCCAGTAGGATTAGCGGGAGCTCCTACAATGAGCAGTTCTTC. It encodes CASRISGSSYNEQFF.

This clonotype was counted at least ten times. J is TRBJ1-5 and V is TRBV6-5; 7 bases align to TRBD1. Germline V lookup: CDR1 MNHEY, CDR2 SVGAGI. V lost 6 bases and J lost 6; bases outside the gene matches: 11. The CDR3 totals 15 residues. CDR3 sequence: CASSMTGFVGQPQHF. In nucleotides, the CDR3 is TGTGCCAGCAGCATGACAGGGTTCGTGGGTCAGCCCCAGCATTTT.

This clonotype was seen many times. This sequence joins TRBV20-1 and TRBJ1-2, with 7 bases fitting TRBD1. V was pared by 5 bases and J by 6 bases, with 12 bases of the junction left unmatched. CDR1 is DFQATT, CDR2 SNEGSKA, per germline (reference sequence). The CDR3 is 14 amino acids. CDR3 coding DNA: TGCAGTGCTCCTCCCCGTACAGGGGCGGATGGCTACACCTTC. It specifies CSAPPRTGADGYTF.

This clonotype was observed at least ten times. The chain joins TRBV5-1 to TRBJ1-2; 8 bases are a match to TRBD1. J gave up 3 bases and V 4 bases, and 2 bases lay outside the gene matches. This CDR3 is built from 13 residues. The V gene's germline CDR1 is SGHRS and CDR2 YFSETQ. In DNA, the CDR3 is TGCGCCAGCAGCGCGGACAGGGACTATGGCTACACCTTC. It codes for CASSADRDYGYTF. Using reference TRBV5-1 and TRBJ1-2 for the parts outside the CDR3, the full variable domain is KAGVTQTPRYLIKTRGQQVTLSCSPISGHRSVSWYQQTPGQGLQFLFEYFSETQRNKGNFPGRFSGRQFSNSRSEMNVSTLELGDSALYLCASSADRDYGYTFGSGTRLTVV.

There are many counts of this clonotype. The chain combines TRBV20-1 with TRBJ1-1, with 7 bases that match TRBD1. Per germline, CDR1 DFQATT and CDR2 SNEGSKA (reference sequence). V gave up 5 bases and J gave up 0 bases; unmatched junction bases: 3. CDR3 size: 13 residues. The CDR3 spells CSADGQVNTEAFF. CDR3 bases: TGCAGTGCTGACGGACAGGTGAACACTGAAGCTTTCTTT.

Ten or more counts support this clonotype. This chain connects TRBV4-3 to TRBJ1-6; no clear D. Germline CDR1 LGHNA, CDR2 YSLEER. With 2 bases removed from V and 5 bases from J, the gap between germline ends came to 13 bases. CDR3 length equals 16 residues. Written as DNA, the CDR3 is TGCGCCAGCAGCCAAATTAGGCAGCCCCATAATTCACCCCTCCACTTT. Amino acid sequence: CASSQIRQPHNSPLHF.

This clonotype occurred many times. The chain couples TRBV25-1 to TRBJ1-5; D remains ambiguous. The CDR3 runs 12 residues. The ends were cut back, 3 bases at V and 6 bases at J, with 6 bases in the middle. From germline, CDR1 is MGHDK and CDR2 SYGVNS. CDR3 region: CASSEGPQPQHF. The CDR3, as DNA: TGTGCCAGCAGTGAGGGTCCTCAGCCCCAGCATTTT. Full variable domain (remainder filled in from reference TRBV25-1 and TRBJ1-5): EADIYQTPRYLVIGTGKKITLECSQTMGHDKMYWYQQDPGMELHLIHYSYGVNSTEKGDLSSESTVSRIRTEHFPLTLESARPSHTSQYLCASSEGPQPQHFGDGTRLSIL.

At least ten counts were recorded for this clonotype. The rearrangement joins TRBV6-2 or TRBV6-3 to TRBJ2-2, with no clear D. Germline V gives CDR1 MNHEY, CDR2 SVGEGT. The CDR3 spans 13 residues. V lost 2 bases and J 6 bases, leaving 7 bases between the germline ends. The CDR3 loop is CASSYAEAGELFF. In nucleotides, the CDR3 is TGTGCCAGCAGTTACGCTGAGGCCGGGGAGCTGTTTTTT.

This clonotype was picked up many times. The chain couples TRBV11-2 to TRBJ2-3; 11 bases agree with TRBD2. Losses at the gene ends were 4 bases for V and 6 bases for J; bases not matched to a gene: 9. CDR1 and CDR2 (germline): SGHAT, FQNNGV. The length of the CDR3 is 16 residues. The CDR3 nucleotides are TGTGCCAGCAGCTCTCTAGCGGGAGGCCTGGCGGATACGCAGTATTTT. Translating gives CASSSLAGGLADTQYF.

The gene calls are TRBV18 and TRBJ2-5; the match to TRBD2 covers 13 bases. V lost 4 bases and J lost 5; bases outside the gene matches: 13. Germline values: CDR1 KGHSH, CDR2 LQKENI. The CDR3 totals 18 residues. This CDR3 reads CASSRPGLAGLLEETQYF. CDR3 in DNA: TGTGCCAGCTCACGACCGGGACTAGCGGGACTTCTGGAGGAGACCCAGTACTTC.

This chain's CDR3 is CASSGDSRLLEAFF. The CDR3, as DNA: TGTGCCAGTAGCGGGGACAGCCGATTACTAGAAGCTTTCTTT. V usage is TRBV19 and J usage is TRBJ1-1; TRBD1 aligns across 7 bases. CDR1 is LNHDA and CDR2 is SQIVND in the germline V gene (reference sequence). Trimming took 6 bases from V and 8 from J; bases not matched to a gene: 12. This CDR3 region has 14 residues.

This clonotype was counted at least ten times. The V gene is TRBV6-5, the J gene TRBJ1-6, with a tentative D call TRBD1 (5 bases). Looked up from germline, CDR1 is MNHEY and CDR2 is SVGAGI. Between the trimmed V and J ends, which lost 5 bases and 10 bases, there was a span of 18 bases. This CDR3 has 15 residues. CDR3 sequence (DNA): TGTGCCAGCAGTACCGGGACGGATAGAGGATCACCCCTCCACTTT. It translates to CASSTGTDRGSPLHF.

This clonotype was counted at least ten times. The chain uses TRBV5-5 and TRBJ1-2; 11 positions match TRBD1. Germline CDR1 SGHKS, CDR2 YYEKEE (reference sequence). The J segment lost 7 bases and the V segment lost 4 bases, leaving 9 bases of the junction unmatched. The CDR3 is 15 residues long. CDR3 sequence: CASSPSGQGAIGYTF. CDR3 nucleotides: TGTGCCAGCAGCCCCTCCGGACAGGGGGCGATTGGCTACACCTTC.

This clonotype showed up many times. This rearrangement joins TRBV28 to TRBJ1-4; 7 bases agree with TRBD1. The CDR3 has 13 amino acids. Trimming at V came to 7 bases and at J to 8 bases, leaving 7 bases not matched to a gene. The germline CDR1 and CDR2 sequences are MDHEN and SYDVKM. The CDR3 DNA follows: TGTGCCAGCATGAGGACAGGATCGGAAAAACTGTTTTTT. Its translation: CASMRTGSEKLFF.

This clonotype was detected ten times or more. The genes are TRBV21-1 and TRBJ2-7; TRBD1 reflects the table's D call only, with no check against the DNA. TRBV21-1 corresponds to a pseudogene. The CDR3 spans 14 residues. The CDR3 nucleotides read TGTGCCAACACACAGGGGGACAGCTCCTACGAGCAGTACTTC. This codes for CANTQGDSSYEQYF.

The table lists this clonotype with many counts. The chain employs TRBV29-1 and TRBJ2-2; 11 bases match TRBD1. V was clipped by 4 bases and J by 6 bases; unmatched bases: 4. CDR3 length: 14 residues. Germline CDR1 reads SQVTM; CDR2 reads ANQGSEA. The CDR3 reads CSVGGQGASGELFF. The CDR3 DNA is TGCAGCGTTGGAGGACAGGGGGCATCCGGGGAGCTGTTTTTT.

Only a few counts were recorded for this clonotype. The CDR3 bases are TGTGCCAGCAGCTTGCCCCTATATGATAGGGCGTGCACAGATACGCAGTATTTT. Its protein is CASSLPLYDRACTDTQYF. The V and J genes are TRBV5-8 and TRBJ2-3; D is unresolved. Trimming pared 1 base from V and 1 base from J, leaving 19 bases between. The CDR3 contains 18 residues. The germline gives CDR1 SGHTS, CDR2 YDEGEE. The full variable domain, in which reference TRBV5-8 and TRBJ2-3 provide the parts outside the CDR3, is EAGVTQSPTHLIKTRGQQATLRCSPISGHTSVYWYQQALGLGLQFLLWYDEGEERNRGNFPPRFSGRQFPNYSSELNVNALELEDSALYLCASSLPLYDRACTDTQYFGPGTRLTVL.

The V and J genes are TRBV29-1 and TRBJ2-1, with 16 nucleotides matching TRBD2. There are 15 residues in the CDR3. Germline trimming cut 8 bases from V and 8 bases from J; bases unmatched to any gene: 9. Germline CDR1 SQVTM, CDR2 ANQGSEA. The CDR3 reads CSTGGTSGRAYEQFF. For the CDR3, the DNA is TGCAGCACGGGGGGGACTAGCGGGAGGGCCTATGAGCAGTTCTTC.

This clonotype was picked up many times. The rearrangement uses TRBV29-1 and TRBJ2-1; 7 bases align to TRBD1. CDR3 size: 14 residues. Germline V CDR1 and CDR2: SQVTM, ANQGSEA. Trimming removed 3 bases from V and 8 bases from J; junction bases left unmatched: 10. The CDR3 loop reads CSVDFVRDSYEQFF. The CDR3 coding sequence is TGCAGCGTTGATTTCGTCCGGGACAGTTATGAGCAGTTCTTC.

This clonotype was counted many times. CDR3 nucleotide sequence: TGTGCCAGCAGTTTATGGGGCGGGGGGATCAATGAGCAGTTCTTC. Translated: CASSLWGGGINEQFF. This chain uses TRBV28 with TRBJ2-1, with TRBD2 identical over 8 bases. The CDR3 consists of 15 residues. The germline gives CDR1 MDHEN, CDR2 SYDVKM. The V gene end was trimmed by 0 bases and the J gene end by 6 bases; junction bases not matched to a gene: 4.